The rows below give T cell receptor beta chains drawn from one sample of a study of T-cell memory formation after mild COVID-19. TCRdb redid the calling of the 5' RACE reads with MiXCR, one entry per CDR3 protein. The data hold about 350,000 distinct CDR3 sequences, with about an eighth observed a single time. The sequenced material came from PBMCs or a T cell subset sorted from them (not recorded which). These TCRs come from a man aged 18-30 years who had mild COVID-19 (a few samples of this study predate the infection). Cell type and time point are not known. CDR3s leave out the opening cysteine and the closing phenylalanine or tryptophan.

j_call v_call cdr3_aa
TRBJ2-3 TRBV25-1 ASSWRSGGATDTQY
TRBJ2-5 TRBV3-1 ASSQGGTSGGLETQY
TRBJ2-3 TRBV11-2 ASSPWAGVPSAQY
TRBJ2-1 TRBV6-2/TRBV6-3 ASSSDRDYNEQF
TRBJ1-6 TRBV7-2 ASSPLHNSPLH
TRBJ1-5 TRBV6-6 ASSYSKTESNQPQH
TRBJ2-5 TRBV11-3 ASSPAPAETQY
TRBJ2-6 TRBV12-3/TRBV12-4 ASSGQASSGANVLT
TRBJ2-1 TRBV7-2 ASSLARISGGARSYNEQF
TRBJ2-3 TRBV7-6 ASSASSPWTGMVSRLGNTQY
TRBJ2-7 TRBV9 ASSVAGWADEQY
TRBJ2-2 TRBV7-8 ASSPGTGATGELF
TRBJ2-5 TRBV7-8 ASSSASLVETQY
TRBJ2-1 TRBV6-5 ASSRQGRNYNEQF
TRBJ2-1 TRBV7-9 ASSLEGAGYNEQF
TRBJ1-3 TRBV29-1 SGRQSSGNTIY
TRBJ1-2 TRBV5-6 ASSFQGRRGYT
TRBJ2-3 TRBV7-2 ASSFLRGGYRGTDTQY
TRBJ2-1 TRBV20-1 SARFVGQGASEQF
TRBJ1-1 TRBV11-2 ASSQVQRRTEAF
TRBJ2-1 TRBV7-3 ASSQILRSSYNEQF
TRBJ1-5 TRBV4-3 ASSQAAVGPFVSPQH
TRBJ1-1 TRBV6-5 ASSYVPAIDGTEDTEAF
TRBJ1-5 TRBV20-1 SAEPGSGNQPQH
TRBJ1-2 TRBV6-5 ASTQQRAGGYGYT
TRBJ2-6 TRBV7-6 ASSLDRGSGANVLT
TRBJ2-3 TRBV20-1 SAKTTSGTDTQY
TRBJ2-7 TRBV5-1 ASSGSGGRSYEQY
TRBJ2-1 TRBV11-2 ASSPQDYNEQF
TRBJ1-1 TRBV4-3 ASSQVAGLNTEAF
TRBJ2-5 TRBV5-4 ASSLEASGGRSQETQY
TRBJ2-2 TRBV5-1 ASSLFTAKAGELF
TRBJ2-3 TRBV7-8 ASSPGFGTDTQY
TRBJ2-1 TRBV10-2 ASCGKAGPNNEQF
TRBJ2-1 TRBV4-2 ASSQPQLLAGEGNEQF
TRBJ1-2 TRBV19 ASKWLRSNYGYT
TRBJ2-1 TRBV6-5 ASSWLAGGSAEQF
TRBJ1-4 TRBV3-1 ASSQVFGIEGDPPGKLF
TRBJ2-3 TRBV20-1 SASYGGADTQY
TRBJ2-1 TRBV6-2/TRBV6-3 ASRTFGGDDEQF
TRBJ2-1 TRBV25-1 ASSEGQTEQF
TRBJ2-3 TRBV7-2 ASSFGLAGGRGDTQY
TRBJ2-1 TRBV18 ASSPPLRGTGNEQF
TRBJ1-4 TRBV12-3/TRBV12-4 ASTTGPWEANEKLF
TRBJ2-2 TRBV5-1 ASSLSGTGELF
TRBJ2-7 TRBV6-5 ASSYSTGNSYEQY
TRBJ2-7 TRBV7-9 ASSLKLAGAYEQY
TRBJ1-2 TRBV6-6 ASSSAGGHGYT
TRBJ2-2 TRBV6-4 ASSDSSGGATGELF
TRBJ1-1 TRBV18 ASSPGTQTTEAF
TRBJ1-1 TRBV5-1 ASSGPQGANTEAF
TRBJ2-3 TRBV6-2/TRBV6-3 ASSYTSGVREDTQY
TRBJ2-3 TRBV6-2/TRBV6-3 ASSYGSGGAADTQY